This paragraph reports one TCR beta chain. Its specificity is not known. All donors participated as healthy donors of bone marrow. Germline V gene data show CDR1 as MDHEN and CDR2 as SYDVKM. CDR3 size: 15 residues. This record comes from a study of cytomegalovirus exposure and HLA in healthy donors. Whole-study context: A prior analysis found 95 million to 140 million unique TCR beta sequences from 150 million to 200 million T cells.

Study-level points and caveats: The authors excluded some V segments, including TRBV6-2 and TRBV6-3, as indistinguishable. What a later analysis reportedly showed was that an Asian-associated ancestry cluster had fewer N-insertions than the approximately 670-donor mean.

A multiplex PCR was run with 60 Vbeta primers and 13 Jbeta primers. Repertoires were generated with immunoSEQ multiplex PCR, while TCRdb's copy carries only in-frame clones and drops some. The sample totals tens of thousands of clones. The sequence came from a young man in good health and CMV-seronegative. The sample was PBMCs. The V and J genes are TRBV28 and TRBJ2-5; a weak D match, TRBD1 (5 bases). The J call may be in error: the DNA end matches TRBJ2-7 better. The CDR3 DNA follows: TGTGCCAGCACCCTCCCAGGGTGGGATACCTACGAGCAGTACTTC. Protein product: CASTLPGWDTYEQYF.